A selection of T cell receptor beta chains follows, all from one sample in a study of blood T cell repertoires in COVID-19. Using immunoSEQ multiplex PCR, the repertoire was profiled, and TCRdb retains in-frame clones only, with some absent. The sample holds hundreds of thousands of clones, approximately 82% seen once. The sequencing input was peripheral blood. The receptors here all came from a woman older than 75 with acute or convalescent COVID-19. The CDR3 runs from the conserved cysteine through the conserved F or W. D genes are given only for firm matches. A clone size is listed for some rows: how often the clone was seen (once, few, many), or a class if it is expanded.

>TRBV5-5|TRBJ2-1|TRBD2|-
TGTGCCAGCAGCTTGCCAGGACTAGCGGGAGGGAATGAGCAGTTCTTC
CASSLPGLAGGNEQFF
>TRBV6-2/TRBV6-3|TRBJ2-2|-|-
TGTGCCAGCAGTACGCTAGAGTTCACCGGGGAGCTGTTTTTT
CASSTLEFTGELFF
>TRBV11-2|TRBJ1-1|-|-
TGTGCCAGCAGCTTATCGCCCAGGCCAATGGCTGAAGCTTTCTTT
CASSLSPRPMAEAFF
>TRBV5-1|TRBJ1-6|-|-
TGCGCCAGCAGCATCAGCTCCTATAATTCACCCCTCCACTTT
CASSISSYNSPLHF
>TRBV27|TRBJ2-1|TRBD1|-
TGTGCCAGCAGTCCGGACAGGGTGAAGGATGAGCAGTTCTTC
CASSPDRVKDEQFF
>TRBV10-3|TRBJ2-3|TRBD2|-
TGTGCCATCAGTGAAAAAGCGGGAGCGGGCACAGATACGCAGTATTTT
CAISEKAGAGTDTQYF
>TRBV5-4|TRBJ1-1|TRBD1|-
TGTGCCAGCAGCTTGGATGGACAGGGGAGGACTGAAGCTTTCTTT
CASSLDGQGRTEAFF
>TRBV28|TRBJ1-2|-|-
TGTGCCAGCACTGGCACAGCGACTATTCGGAGCTATGGCTACACCTTC
CASTGTATIRSYGYTF
>TRBV21-1|TRBJ1-2|-|-
TGTGCCAGCAGCGGGACAGACTATGGCTACACCTTC
CASSGTDYGYTF
>TRBV5-8|TRBJ2-3|-|-
TGTGCCAGCATACTAGATACGCAGTATTTT
CASILDTQYF
>TRBV14|TRBJ2-5|TRBD2|-
TGTGCCAGCAGCCAAGATTACGGGGGAGGGCCCTCAGAAGAGACCCAGTACTTC
CASSQDYGGGPSEETQYF
>TRBV7-6|TRBJ2-7|TRBD1|-
TGTGCCAGCAGCAAGGACAGGGCTGCGTACGAGCAGTACTTC
CASSKDRAAYEQYF
>TRBV2|TRBJ1-1|TRBD1|-
TGTGCCAGCAGTATACTCGACAGGGTCACTGAAGCTTTCTTT
CASSILDRVTEAFF
>TRBV19|TRBJ2-2|-|once
TGTGCCACCCTTAACTGGGGGGGCCTGAACACCGGGGAGCTGTTTTTT
CATLNWGGLNTGELFF
>TRBV30|TRBJ1-4|-|-
TGTGCCTGGAGTCCCCGGGACACAAATGAAAAACTGTTTTTT
CAWSPRDTNEKLFF
>TRBV5-1|TRBJ2-7|TRBD2|-
TGCGCCAGCAGCTCTAGCGGGGGGACCTACGAGCAGTACTTC
CASSSSGGTYEQYF
>TRBV7-3|TRBJ1-1|TRBD1|-
TGTGCCAGCAGCCCAAGGACAGGGGGGAGCACTGAAGCTTTCTTT
CASSPRTGGSTEAFF
>TRBV29-1|TRBJ1-5|TRBD1|-
TGCAGCGTAAGGACAGGGCTTAGCAATCAGCCCCAGCATTTT
CSVRTGLSNQPQHF
>TRBV7-9|TRBJ1-3|-|-
TGTGCCAGCAGCTTAGCGCGAGGGGGCTCTGGAAACACCATATATTTT
CASSLARGGSGNTIYF
>TRBV5-1|TRBJ1-6|TRBD1|-
TGCGCCAGCAGCTTGTCCCCCCCAGGGGGCAATAATTCACCCCTCCACTTT
CASSLSPPGGNNSPLHF
>TRBV24-1|TRBJ1-1|TRBD1|once
TGTGCCACCAGTGAGACAGGGACTGAAGCTTTCTTT
CATSETGTEAFF
>TRBV11-1|TRBJ2-1|-|-
TGTGCCAGCAGCTTAGGCCACTCCTCCTACAATGAGCAGTTCTTC
CASSLGHSSYNEQFF
>TRBV10-3|TRBJ2-1|TRBD2|-
TGTGCCACAAAGGGAGCGGGAGGCTACAATGAGCAGTTCTTC
CATKGAGGYNEQFF
>TRBV18|TRBJ2-7|TRBD1|-
TGTGCCAGCTCACCAGGGACAGGGTGGTACGAGCAGTACTTC
CASSPGTGWYEQYF
>TRBV19|TRBJ1-2|-|-
TGTGCCAGTAGTATTACCACCTCCCCTGGACAAGGAGGCTACACCTTC
CASSITTSPGQGGYTF
>TRBV5-1|TRBJ2-1|-|few
TGCGCCAGCGGGATTGAGGGGGACAATGAGCAGTTCTTC
CASGIEGDNEQFF
>TRBV2|TRBJ1-1|-|-
TGTGCCAGCCGGCTCCCGGGCACTGAAGCTTTCTTT
CASRLPGTEAFF
>TRBV19|TRBJ2-5|-|-
TGTGCCAGTAGTGCTCCCGGTTCAGAGACCCAGTACTTC
CASSAPGSETQYF
>TRBV5-6|TRBJ1-4|TRBD1|-
TGTGCCAGCAGCTTTCTCAAGACAGGGGGCGTGCGAACTAATGAAAAACTGTTTTTT
CASSFLKTGGVRTNEKLFF
>TRBV6-1|TRBJ2-7|TRBD2|-
TGTGCCAGCAGTGAACTAGCGGGGGGGCCTGTCGAGCAGTACTTC
CASSELAGGPVEQYF
>TRBV19|TRBJ2-2|TRBD1|-
TGTGCCAGTAGTCGACAGGGGGGGACCGGGGAGCTGTTTTTT
CASSRQGGTGELFF
>TRBV4-1|TRBJ1-2|-|few
TGCGCCAGCAGCCAAGAGACGGGACTCTATGGCTACACCTTC
CASSQETGLYGYTF
>TRBV14|TRBJ2-7|-|once
TGTGCCAGCAGTAAAGCATACGAGCAGTACTTC
CASSKAYEQYF
>TRBV5-6|TRBJ2-1|TRBD2|-
TGTGCCAGCAGCTTACTTAGCGGGAGTCGTTACAATGAGCAGTTCTTC
CASSLLSGSRYNEQFF
>TRBV7-3|TRBJ2-1|TRBD2|-
TGTGCCAGCAGCTCGTCCGGGACTAGCGGGAGGCATGAGCAGTTCTTC
CASSSSGTSGRHEQFF
>TRBV18|TRBJ1-2|TRBD1|-
TGTGCCAGCTCGCCCGACAGGGGGCAGGGCTATGGCTACACCTTC
CASSPDRGQGYGYTF
>TRBV19|TRBJ2-1|TRBD1|-
TGTGCCAGTAGTATACAGGGGGAGCAGAAGCAGTTCTTC
CASSIQGEQKQFF
>TRBV6-2/TRBV6-3|TRBJ1-1|TRBD1|-
TGTGCCAGCAGTATGGACAGGGGAACGACTGAAGCTTTCTTT
CASSMDRGTTEAFF
>TRBV27|TRBJ2-7|TRBD1|-
TGTGCCAGTAGAACAGGGGACCTTTACGAGCAGTACTTC
CASRTGDLYEQYF
>TRBV4-3|TRBJ2-1|-|-
TGCGCCAGCAGCCAAGATCCGGCGGGAAGATACAATGAGCAGTTCTTC
CASSQDPAGRYNEQFF
>TRBV5-4|TRBJ2-5|TRBD1|-
TGTGCCAGCAGCTCGGGACAGACTTACCAAGAGACCCAGTACTTC
CASSSGQTYQETQYF
>TRBV2|TRBJ2-7|TRBD1|-
TGTGCCAGCAGTGCCGGGACAGGGGTTAGCGAGCAGTACTTC
CASSAGTGVSEQYF
>TRBV4-1|TRBJ2-5|TRBD1|-
TGCGCCAGCAAGGCGACAGGGGGGCTTCAAGAGACCCAGTACTTC
CASKATGGLQETQYF
>TRBV20-1|TRBJ2-2|-|-
TGCAGTGCTAGTGTAGGGGCGAACACCGGGGAGCTGTTTTTT
CSASVGANTGELFF
>TRBV6-6|TRBJ2-7|TRBD1|-
TGTGCCAGCAGCAACAACCGACAGGGGGGATCCTACGAGCAGTACTTC
CASSNNRQGGSYEQYF
>TRBV7-7|TRBJ2-2|TRBD2|once
TGTGCCAGCAGCCCGGGGGGCACCGGGGAGCTGTTTTTT
CASSPGGTGELFF
>TRBV9|TRBJ2-5|TRBD2|-
TGTGCCAGCAGCCCCACTCGGGGGGGGTTCGGAGAGACCCAGTACTTC
CASSPTRGGFGETQYF